These 15 T cell receptor beta chains originate from one sample sequenced in a study of T cells in Graves' hyperthyroidism and ophthalmopathy. What was amplified from RNA transcripts were TCR beta CDR3 regions. The primer set for the first-round RT-PCR of the TCR CDR3 was HTBI. TCRdb re-called the multiplex PCR reads with MiXCR, one entry per CDR3 protein. Of more than 500,000 distinct CDR3 sequences listed, just over 45% are singletons. The sample was peripheral blood or thyroid tissue (not recorded which). The source of these receptors is an adult woman with Graves' disease, either hyperthyroidism or ophthalmopathy (not recorded which).

The genes are TRBV7-9 and TRBJ1-1, with 8 bases identical to TRBD1. V shed 11 bases, J shed 0 bases, and the junction held 17 bases outside the gene matches. The germline V gene has CDR1 SEHNR and CDR2 FQNEAQ (reference sequence). This CDR3 is built from 17 residues. The chain's CDR3 is CAVPTGVDFIVNTEAFF. In DNA form, the CDR3 reads TGTGCCGTACCGACAGGGGTCGATTTTATTGTGAACACTGAAGCTTTCTTT.

Worth noting for this clonotype: The conserved final phenylalanine or tryptophan is absent from the CDR3, which likely points to a read error. The DNA is left out, because the CDR3 cannot be placed on it with certainty; the CDR3 is given as TCRdb lists it. V and J are TRBV20-1 and TRBJ2-5. A total of 9 residues make up the CDR3, ends included. Germline V lookup: CDR1 DFQATT, CDR2 SNEGSKA (reference sequence). The CDR3 protein is CSARDRQEL.

The V and J genes are TRBV25-1 and TRBJ1-2; D call uncertain. CDR3 size: 13 residues. V lost 4 bases and J 7 bases, leaving 13 bases between the germline ends. Germline V gene sequence: CDR1 MGHDK, CDR2 SYGVNS. The CDR3 region is CASSGIKGAGYTF. The CDR3 DNA reads TGTGCCAGCAGTGGAATCAAGGGTGCTGGCTACACCTTC.

J is TRBJ1-1 and V is TRBV29-1; maybe TRBD1 (5 bases). Germline V gene data show CDR1 as SQVTM and CDR2 as ANQGSEA. The V end was cut by 5 bases, the J end by 4 bases, with 17 bases between. The CDR3 loop spans 14 amino acids. The CDR3 region is CSVTGTDGSTEAFF. CDR3 nucleotide sequence: TGCAGCGTTACCGGGACTGACGGGTCCACTGAAGCTTTCTTT.

The table lists this clonotype with many counts. This chain links TRBV20-1 with TRBJ1-1; possible D gene TRBD1, 6 bases. V was cut by 1 base and J by 5 bases, with 14 bases left in between. The CDR3 runs to 14 residues. Looked up from germline, CDR1 is DFQATT and CDR2 is SNEGSKA (reference sequence). In DNA form, the CDR3 reads TGCAGTGCTAGAGCGGGGGCAGGGGATACTGAAGCTTTCTTT. This encodes CSARAGAGDTEAFF.

The V and J genes are TRBV29-1 and TRBJ1-1; 9 bases align to TRBD1. V was pared by 1 base and J by 0 bases, with 0 bases of the junction left unmatched. CDR3 length: 14 amino acids. Germline values: CDR1 SQVTM, CDR2 ANQGSEA. For the CDR3, the DNA is TGCAGCGTTGAAGGGGACAGGGTGAACACTGAAGCTTTCTTT. Its translation: CSVEGDRVNTEAFF.

This clonotype was observed once. CDR3 loop: CASSLRREDYGYTF. The DNA for the CDR3 is TGTGCCAGCAGCTTACGCAGGGAAGACTATGGCTACACCTTC. The chain joins TRBV7-9 to TRBJ1-2; the D gene is possibly TRBD1 (5 bases). CDR1 is SEHNR and CDR2 is FQNEAQ in the germline V gene (reference sequence). Trimming took off 2 bases at V and 3 bases at J, with 10 bases between the two ends. This CDR3 contains 14 residues.

The chain combines TRBV10-2 with TRBJ1-6; a weak D match, TRBD1 (5 bases). Trimming took off 6 bases at V and 10 bases at J, with 16 bases between the two ends. The CDR3 extends over 14 amino acids. The germline V gene encodes CDR1 WSHSY and CDR2 SAAADI. CDR3 in amino acids: CASRSLREDSPLHF. In nucleotides, the CDR3 is TGCGCCAGCAGAAGTCTCAGGGAGGACTCACCCCTCCACTTT.

The rearrangement joins TRBV20-1 to TRBJ2-3; possible D gene TRBD2, 6 bases. Germline V gene data show CDR1 as DFQATT and CDR2 as SNEGSKA (reference sequence). CDR3 length equals 13 residues. Deletions cut 2 bases from V and 0 bases from J, with 6 bases between. CDR3 sequence: CSARRGSTDTQYF. The CDR3 DNA reads as TGCAGTGCTAGACGGGGGAGCACAGATACGCAGTATTTT.

V and J are TRBV7-9 and TRBJ2-7; TRBD1 is a possible D gene (6 bases). Germline values: CDR1 SEHNR, CDR2 FQNEAQ (reference sequence). The CDR3 spans 12 residues. Trimming took off 5 bases at V and 6 bases at J, with 11 bases between the two ends. The CDR3 DNA follows: TGTGCCAGCAGCAGGACAGTTGGCGAGCAGTACTTC. Translating gives CASSRTVGEQYF.

This clonotype was recorded only once. The rearrangement joins TRBV6-1 to TRBJ2-5; D unclear. Trimming took off 0 bases at V and 4 bases at J, with 15 bases between the two ends. Germline V gene lookup returns CDR1 MNHNS and CDR2 SASEGT. This CDR3 spans 16 amino acids. CDR3 amino acids: CASSEAGLGFIETQYF. The DNA of the CDR3 is TGTGCCAGCAGTGAAGCCGGCTTGGGGTTTATAGAGACCCAGTACTTC.

This clonotype has just a few counts. The chain combines TRBV5-1 with TRBJ1-2; 8 bases are shared with TRBD1. Germline V CDR1 and CDR2: SGHRS, YFSETQ. This CDR3 has 17 amino acids. The J segment lost 5 bases and the V segment lost 4 bases, leaving 16 bases of the junction unmatched. Here the CDR3 reads CASSPGTGPFVGYGYTF. The DNA of the CDR3 is TGCGCCAGCAGCCCCGGGACAGGTCCCTTCGTGGGGTATGGCTACACCTTC.

V gene TRBV10-3 combines with J gene TRBJ1-2; 9 bases fit TRBD1. V was pared by 9 bases and J by 8 bases, with 16 bases of the junction left unmatched. The CDR3 runs to 15 residues. Germline loops: CDR1 ENHRY, CDR2 SYGVKD. CDR3 sequence: CAIAIRGTGYIGYTF. CDR3 DNA: TGTGCCATTGCCATCAGGGGGACAGGGTATATAGGCTACACCTTC.

V and J are TRBV7-2 and TRBJ1-6; D is unclear. The CDR3 consists of 8 residues. The germline V and J ends were trimmed by 7 bases and 13 bases, with 2 bases remaining between them. CDR1 and CDR2 (germline): SGHTA, FQGNSA. The CDR3 coding sequence is TGTGCCAGCAACCCCCTCCACTTT. Amino acids: CASNPLHF.

This clonotype occurred a few times. The chain uses TRBV7-2 and TRBJ2-6; D remains ambiguous. V was cut by 3 bases and J by 0 bases, with 6 bases left in between. CDR3 length: 15 amino acids. Germline lookup yields CDR1 SGHTA and CDR2 FQGNSA. The CDR3 spells CASSFSNSGANVLTF. The CDR3 DNA follows: TGTGCCAGCAGCTTTTCCAACTCTGGGGCCAACGTCCTGACTTTC.